The present TCR beta chain was sequenced within a study of blood T cell repertoires in COVID-19. Across the study: T cells, B-cell-depleted T cells, or PBMCs provided the cDNA or gDNA that served as material.

Clones were sequenced by immunoSEQ multiplex PCR, and TCRdb holds only the in-frame ones, with some missing. Of 55,000 or so clones in the sample, 70% to 90% were seen once. CDR1 is KGHSH, CDR2 LQKENI, per germline. The CDR3 covers 15 residues. J gave up 1 base and V 1 base, and 1 base lay outside the gene matches. Comment on this clone: Other DNA sequences of this sample code for an identical CDR3.

Sequenced: peripheral blood. This clonotype was sampled from a human donor in a cohort sampled during active COVID-19. This chain connects TRBV18 to TRBJ2-1, with 7 bases aligning to TRBD1. In DNA, the CDR3 is TGTGCCAGCTCACCACGGACAGGATCCTACAATGAGCAGTTCTTC. It translates to CASSPRTGSYNEQFF.